This TCR beta chain was sequenced during a study of T cell changes during pregnancy in multiple sclerosis. Germline V gene data show CDR1 as SGHTS and CDR2 as YDEGEE. CDR3 length: 13 amino acids. V was cut by 0 bases and J by 3 bases, with 6 bases left in between. The assay was immunoSEQ multiplex PCR, and TCRdb's table has in-frame clones only and misses some. The sample comprises tens of thousands of clones, 90% of which are singletons, and 2.2% rests with the top ten. The receptor was isolated from a female donor in good health, enrolled as a control in a pregnancy study. The chain uses TRBV5-8 and TRBJ1-2; D gene ambiguous. The input for sequencing was peripheral blood, taken in the first trimester of pregnancy. The CDR3 spells CASSLDRYYGYTF. The DNA for the CDR3 is TGTGCCAGCAGCTTGGACAGATACTATGGCTACACCTTC.